This paragraph reports one T cell receptor (beta chain). The record originates from a study of siplizumab effects on memory and regulatory T cells. TCRdb keeps only in-frame clones here, not all; method: immunoSEQ multiplex PCR. The sample holds approximately 110,000 clones; approximately 94% are singletons and the top ten take about 0.34%. This CDR3 spans 16 amino acids. The chain has TRBV21-1 and TRBJ1-4; TRBD1 is the table's D call, not checked against the DNA. TRBV21-1 is designated a pseudogene. The specimen was CD4+ T cells sorted from blood. The sequence derives from a human donor in good health. CDR3 bases: TGTGCCAGCAGCAAAGACCCGGACAGGGGTGGTGAAAAACTGTTTTTT. Its protein product is CASSKDPDRGGEKLFF.